The rows below give T cell receptor beta chains drawn from one sample of a study of cytomegalovirus exposure and HLA in healthy donors. Profiled with immunoSEQ multiplex PCR; TCRdb holds only in-frame clones, not every one. The sample includes roughly 80,000 clones, over 85% seen only once; the top ten take approximately 2%. Sequencing was performed on PBMCs. These receptors all stem from a woman aged 18-29 years in good health and CMV-seronegative. Both conserved end residues are part of each CDR3. A D gene is named only where the DNA matches it firmly. Not all rows give a size; the values are once, few, many and, for expanded clones, a class.

size	V	J	D	CDR3	DNA
-	TRBV28	TRBJ2-4	TRBD1	CASSLTGGDIQYF	TGTGCCAGCAGTTTAACAGGGGGCGACATTCAGTACTTC
-	TRBV11-2	TRBJ2-7	-	CASSPHYEQYF	TGTGCCAGCAGCCCCCACTACGAGCAGTACTTC
-	TRBV6-1	TRBJ2-1	TRBD1	CASSRDRVYNEQFF	TGTGCCAGCAGCCGGGACAGGGTTTATAATGAGCAGTTCTTC
-	TRBV25-1	TRBJ2-7	TRBD2	CASSRGGGPPYEQYF	TGTGCCAGCAGTAGAGGCGGGGGGCCGCCGTACGAGCAGTACTTC
-	TRBV14	TRBJ2-2	TRBD1	CASSPLTGGDTGELFF	TGTGCCAGCAGCCCCCTGACAGGGGGAGATACCGGGGAGCTGTTTTTT
-	TRBV4-3	TRBJ2-1	-	CASSQVVRFNEQFF	TGCGCCAGCAGCCAAGTAGTCCGATTCAATGAGCAGTTCTTC
-	TRBV13	TRBJ1-6	TRBD1	CASSGTGVYNSPLHF	TGTGCCAGCAGCGGAACAGGGGTATATAATTCACCCCTCCACTTT
-	TRBV13	TRBJ1-2	TRBD1	CASSSWKDRVNYGYTF	TGTGCCAGCAGCTCCTGGAAGGACAGGGTCAACTATGGCTACACCTTC
-	TRBV7-8	TRBJ2-3	-	CASKLPPSDTQYF	TGTGCCAGCAAGCTTCCACCCTCAGATACGCAGTATTTT
-	TRBV11-2	TRBJ2-2	TRBD2	CASSSTGGLTGELFF	TGTGCCAGCAGCTCAACGGGAGGCCTCACCGGGGAGCTGTTTTTT
once	TRBV4-3	TRBJ1-1	-	CASSQEGLRYTEAFF	TGCGCCAGCAGCCAAGAGGGACTGCGGTACACTGAAGCTTTCTTT
-	TRBV28	TRBJ2-5	TRBD1	CASSRQGATSQYF	TGTGCCAGCAGCCGACAGGGGGCAACGTCCCAGTACTTC
-	TRBV4-2	TRBJ2-5	TRBD2	CASSQWAGVILQETQYF	TGTGCCAGCAGCCAATGGGCGGGAGTGATCCTCCAAGAGACCCAGTACTTC
-	TRBV28	TRBJ2-7	TRBD1	CASGTGSYEQYF	TGTGCCAGCGGGACAGGGAGCTACGAGCAGTACTTC
-	TRBV6-1	TRBJ2-7	TRBD2	CASSERAGGSYEQYF	TGTGCCAGCAGTGAAAGGGCGGGAGGGAGCTACGAGCAGTACTTC
-	TRBV7-9	TRBJ2-7	TRBD2	CASSLSLAGDPLEQYF	TGTGCCAGCAGCTTATCACTAGCGGGGGACCCCCTCGAGCAGTACTTC
-	TRBV28	TRBJ2-7	TRBD1	CASSFIGQGAGEQYF	TGTGCCAGCAGTTTCATAGGACAGGGGGCGGGCGAGCAGTACTTC
many	TRBV10-1	TRBJ1-4	-	CASSDRWANEKLFF	TGCGCCAGCAGTGACAGGTGGGCGAATGAAAAACTGTTTTTT
-	TRBV6-5	TRBJ2-3	-	CASRGRQSTDTQYF	TGTGCCAGCCGGGGGAGGCAGTCCACAGATACGCAGTATTTT
-	TRBV5-1	TRBJ2-7	TRBD1	CASSSTGTEREQYF	TGCGCCAGCAGCTCAACCGGGACAGAGCGCGAGCAGTACTTC
-	TRBV7-9	TRBJ2-3	TRBD1	CASSRLPGQGTDTQYF	TGTGCCAGCAGCCGACTACCGGGACAGGGGACAGATACGCAGTATTTT
-	TRBV11-3	TRBJ2-1	-	CASSLNLFGEQFF	TGTGCCAGCAGCTTAAACCTTTTCGGGGAACAGTTCTTC
-	TRBV5-6	TRBJ2-4	TRBD2	CASSSSGGNIQYF	TGTGCCAGCAGCTCCAGCGGGGGAAACATTCAGTACTTC
-	TRBV2	TRBJ2-7	TRBD2	CASSRAGGVGEQYF	TGTGCCAGCAGTAGAGCGGGAGGGGTTGGGGAGCAGTACTTC
-	TRBV9	TRBJ2-3	TRBD1	CASSPRDRLTDTQYF	TGTGCCAGCAGCCCCCGGGACAGGTTGACAGATACGCAGTATTTT
-	TRBV27	TRBJ2-7	TRBD1	CASTTAPDRAHEQYF	TGTGCCAGCACCACCGCCCCAGACAGGGCCCACGAGCAGTACTTC
once	TRBV20-1	TRBJ2-7	-	CSASGVEQYF	TGCAGTGCTAGCGGGGTGGAGCAGTACTTC
-	TRBV4-1	TRBJ1-5	-	CASSQARDQPQHF	TGCGCCAGCAGCCAAGCGCGGGATCAGCCCCAGCATTTT
few	TRBV19	TRBJ2-7	TRBD1	CASSLGQGISYEQYF	TGTGCCAGTAGTCTCGGACAGGGGATCTCCTACGAGCAGTACTTC
-	TRBV4-1	TRBJ1-1	TRBD1	CASSQAPRGPNTEAFF	TGCGCCAGCAGCCAAGCCCCCAGGGGGCCGAACACTGAAGCTTTCTTT
few	TRBV4-2	TRBJ2-7	TRBD2	CASSQEGTSTYEQYF	TGTGCCAGCAGCCAAGAGGGGACTAGCACCTACGAGCAGTACTTC
-	TRBV27	TRBJ2-1	TRBD2	CASSLSGGNEQFF	TGTGCCAGCAGTTTATCGGGGGGGAATGAGCAGTTCTTC
-	TRBV4-2	TRBJ2-6	-	CASSQENSGTGANVLTF	TGTGCCAGCAGCCAAGAGAATTCGGGAACAGGGGCCAACGTCCTGACTTTC
-	TRBV14	TRBJ2-1	TRBD2	CASSRSLGAGGLKAEQFF	TGTGCCAGCAGCCGATCCTTGGGGGCGGGGGGCCTCAAGGCCGAGCAGTTCTTC
-	TRBV10-3	TRBJ2-7	-	CAISDIEGAEQYF	TGTGCCATCAGTGACATCGAGGGTGCGGAGCAGTACTTC
-	TRBV7-2	TRBJ2-7	TRBD1	CASSSVGQGSHDYEQYF	TGTGCCAGCAGCTCCGTCGGACAGGGGTCCCACGACTACGAGCAGTACTTC
-	TRBV18	TRBJ2-7	-	CASSPPASSYEQYF	TGTGCCAGCTCACCACCGGCCAGCTCCTACGAGCAGTACTTC
-	TRBV5-1	TRBJ2-1	TRBD2	CASSLSGGATRGEQFF	TGCGCCAGCAGCTTGTCCGGGGGGGCAACTCGTGGTGAGCAGTTCTTC
-	TRBV7-9	TRBJ2-1	TRBD2	CASSLAGGPHNEQFF	TGTGCCAGCAGCTTAGCGGGAGGGCCCCACAATGAGCAGTTCTTC
-	TRBV6-5	TRBJ2-2	TRBD2	CASTAGGNTGELFF	TGTGCCAGCACCGCGGGGGGGAACACCGGGGAGCTGTTTTTT
-	TRBV5-1	TRBJ2-1	TRBD2	CASSLRLAGVDYNEQFF	TGCGCCAGCAGCTTGAGGCTAGCGGGGGTCGATTACAATGAGCAGTTCTTC
-	TRBV30	TRBJ1-3	-	CAWSPGAHSGNTIYF	TGTGCCTGGAGTCCGGGAGCCCACTCTGGAAACACCATATATTTT
-	TRBV11-3	TRBJ2-7	-	CASSPGQRVSYEQYF	TGTGCCAGCAGCCCAGGCCAGCGGGTCTCCTACGAGCAGTACTTC
-	TRBV28	TRBJ1-2	-	CASSFRGAVGYTF	TGTGCCAGCAGTTTTCGGGGGGCTGTTGGCTACACCTTC
-	TRBV28	TRBJ2-1	TRBD2	CASSLRLNGREDEQFF	TGTGCCAGCAGTTTAAGGCTGAACGGGCGGGAGGATGAGCAGTTCTTC
-	TRBV6-5	TRBJ1-2	-	CASSYSTGSGGYTF	TGTGCCAGCAGTTACTCGACGGGTTCGGGTGGCTACACCTTC
-	TRBV11-2	TRBJ2-2	-	CASSPGYGEAGELFF	TGTGCCAGCAGCCCCGGCTATGGGGAGGCCGGGGAGCTGTTTTTT
-	TRBV10-1	TRBJ2-5	-	CASSERRGSVETQYF	TGCGCCAGCAGTGAACGCAGGGGTTCGGTAGAGACCCAGTACTTC
-	TRBV7-9	TRBJ2-1	-	CASSFSTRFGLDEQFF	TGTGCCAGCAGCTTTTCTACCCGTTTCGGTCTCGATGAGCAGTTCTTC
-	TRBV7-2	TRBJ1-2	-	CASSFGGTVDGYTF	TGTGCCAGCAGCTTTGGAGGTACGGTGGATGGCTACACCTTC
few	TRBV5-1	TRBJ1-1	-	CASKLSLNTEAFF	TGCGCCAGCAAACTATCCTTGAACACTGAAGCTTTCTTT
-	TRBV19	TRBJ1-2	TRBD1	CASSPNVPGQGIVWSYYGYTF	TGTGCCAGTAGTCCCAATGTACCGGGACAGGGAATAGTTTGGTCGTACTATGGCTACACCTTC